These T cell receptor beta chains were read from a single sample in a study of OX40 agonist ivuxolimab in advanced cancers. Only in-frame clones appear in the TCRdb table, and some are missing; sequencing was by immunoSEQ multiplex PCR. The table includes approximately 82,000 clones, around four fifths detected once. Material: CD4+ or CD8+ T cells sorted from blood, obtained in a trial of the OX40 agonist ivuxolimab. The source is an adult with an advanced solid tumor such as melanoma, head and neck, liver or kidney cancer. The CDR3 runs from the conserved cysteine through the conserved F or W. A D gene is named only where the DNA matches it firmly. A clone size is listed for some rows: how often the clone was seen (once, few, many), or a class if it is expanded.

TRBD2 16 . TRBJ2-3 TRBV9 CASSVAPSGGADTQYF TGTGCCAGCAGCGTAGCACCTAGCGGGGGGGCAGATACGCAGTATTTT
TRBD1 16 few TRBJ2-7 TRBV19 CASSKGGEGATGEQYF TGTGCCAGTAGTAAGGGCGGTGAGGGGGCAACGGGGGAGCAGTACTTC
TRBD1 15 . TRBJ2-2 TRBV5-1 CASSLQGAVTGELFF TGCGCCAGCAGTTTACAGGGGGCGGTTACCGGGGAGCTGTTTTTT
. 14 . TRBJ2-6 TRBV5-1 CASSINSGANVLTF TGCGCCAGCAGCATCAACTCTGGGGCCAACGTCCTGACTTTC
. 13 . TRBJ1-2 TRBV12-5 CASGLGQLLGYTF TGTGCTAGTGGTTTGGGGCAGCTCCTGGGCTACACCTTC
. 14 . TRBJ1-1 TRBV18 CASSPDRTNTEAFF TGTGCCAGCTCACCTGACAGGACTAACACTGAAGCTTTCTTT
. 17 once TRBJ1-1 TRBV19 CASSPQGIRGVNTEAFF TGTGCCAGTAGTCCACAGGGTATTCGGGGGGTGAACACTGAAGCTTTCTTT
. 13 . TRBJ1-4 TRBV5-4 CASSLGRTAELFF TGTGCCAGCAGCTTGGGGAGGACAGCCGAACTGTTTTTT
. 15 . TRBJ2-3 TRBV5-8 CASESGTSLRDTQYF TGTGCCAGCGAATCCGGGACTTCTTTAAGGGATACGCAGTATTTT
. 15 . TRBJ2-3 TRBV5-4 CASSGGGRSTDTQYF TGTGCCAGCAGCGGAGGGGGCCGTAGCACAGATACGCAGTATTTT
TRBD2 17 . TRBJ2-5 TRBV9 CASSVGSGGTIQETQYF TGTGCCAGCAGCGTCGGGTCGGGCGGGACTATCCAAGAGACCCAGTACTTC
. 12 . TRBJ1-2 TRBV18 CASSPRGRGYTF TGTGCCAGCTCACCAAGGGGTAGGGGCTACACCTTC
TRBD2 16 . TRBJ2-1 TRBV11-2 CASSLDILAGYNEQFF TGTGCCAGCAGCTTAGATATACTAGCGGGCTACAATGAGCAGTTCTTC
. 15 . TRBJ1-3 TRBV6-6 CASSPTGTSGNTIYF TGTGCCAGCAGTCCCACAGGGACTTCTGGAAACACCATATATTTT
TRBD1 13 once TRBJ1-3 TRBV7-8 CASTRDSGNTIYF TGTGCCAGCACCCGGGACAGCGGAAACACCATATATTTT
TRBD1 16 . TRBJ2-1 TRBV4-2 CASSLLGQGKLDEQFF TGTGCCAGCAGCCTACTTGGACAGGGGAAGTTGGATGAGCAGTTCTTC
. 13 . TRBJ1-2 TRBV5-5 CASSLETAYGYTF TGTGCCAGCAGCTTGGAGACAGCCTATGGCTACACCTTC
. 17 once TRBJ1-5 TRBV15 CATSRASGNSVNQPQHF TGTGCCACCAGCAGAGCGTCGGGCAATTCGGTAAATCAGCCCCAGCATTTT
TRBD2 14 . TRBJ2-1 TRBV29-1 CSARSGAAYNEQFF TGCAGCGCCCGAAGCGGGGCGGCCTACAATGAGCAGTTCTTC
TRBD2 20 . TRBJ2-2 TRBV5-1 CASSHGRGPGLAEITGELFF TGCGCCAGCAGCCACGGGCGCGGTCCGGGACTAGCGGAAATCACCGGGGAGCTGTTTTTT
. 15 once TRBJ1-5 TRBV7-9 CASSLAGTPNQPQHF TGTGCCAGCAGCTTAGCTGGGACACCGAATCAGCCCCAGCATTTT
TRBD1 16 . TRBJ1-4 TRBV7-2 CASSPNGQGAGEKLFF TGTGCCAGCAGCCCCAACGGACAGGGGGCCGGTGAAAAACTGTTTTTT
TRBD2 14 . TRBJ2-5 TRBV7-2 CASSYQRGQETQYF TGTGCCAGCAGCTACCAGCGGGGGCAAGAGACCCAGTACTTC
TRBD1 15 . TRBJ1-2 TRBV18 CASSPGTGKNYGYTF TGTGCCAGCTCACCGGGGACAGGAAAGAACTATGGCTACACCTTC
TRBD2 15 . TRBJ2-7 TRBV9 CASSLQSGGAYEQYF TGTGCCAGCAGCCTCCAAAGCGGGGGGGCCTACGAGCAGTACTTC
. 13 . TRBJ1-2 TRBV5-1 CASSFAANYGYTF TGCGCCAGCAGCTTCGCGGCTAACTATGGCTACACCTTC
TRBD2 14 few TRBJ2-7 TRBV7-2 CASSPGTSGGEQYF TGTGCCAGCAGCCCAGGGACTAGCGGGGGCGAGCAGTACTTC
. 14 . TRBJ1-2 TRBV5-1 CASSLGSLDYGYTF TGCGCCAGCAGCTTGGGCAGCCTTGACTATGGCTACACCTTC
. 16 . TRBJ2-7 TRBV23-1 CASSPGLGRCSYEQYF TGCGCCAGCAGTCCTGGTCTGGGGCGGTGCTCCTACGAGCAGTACTTC
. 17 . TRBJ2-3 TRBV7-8 CASSLERTTDYTDTQYF TGTGCCAGCAGCTTAGAACGAACGACAGATTACACAGATACGCAGTATTTT
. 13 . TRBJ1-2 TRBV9 CASSVGVVSGYTF TGTGCCAGCAGCGTAGGAGTTGTCTCTGGCTACACCTTC
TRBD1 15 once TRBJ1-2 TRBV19 CASSISGQGGYGYTF TGTGCCAGTAGTATATCAGGACAGGGGGGATATGGCTACACCTTC
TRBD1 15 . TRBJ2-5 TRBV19 CASSRRTGHQETQYF TGTGCCAGTAGTCGCCGGACAGGGCACCAAGAGACCCAGTACTTC
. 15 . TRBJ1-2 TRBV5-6 CASLTRGQGVYGYTF TGTGCCAGCCTCACCCGAGGGCAGGGAGTCTATGGCTACACCTTC